This T cell receptor (beta chain) was profiled in a study of blood T cell repertoires in COVID-19. Across the whole study: Italy, Spain and the United States were the sources of the convalescent and acute COVID-19 samples. T cells, B-cell-depleted T cells, or PBMCs provided the cDNA or gDNA that served as material.

The CDR3 contains 11 residues. V shed 6 bases and J shed 8 bases, with 7 bases lying between them. Original data processing: Estimated nucleated cell counts came from reference gene primer amplification. Repertoires were generated with immunoSEQ multiplex PCR, while TCRdb's copy carries only in-frame clones and drops some. V, J and clone size derive from that table, while D and trimming were established from the DNA sequence. The profile shows over 100,000 clones, more than 90% of them singletons. The table lists this clone with a count of one. The specimen was peripheral blood. This TCR was sampled from a woman aged 50 to 60 with COVID-19, enrolled during active disease. The chain combines TRBV12-3 or TRBV12-4 with TRBJ1-4, with D uncertain. The CDR3 nucleotides read TGTGCCAGCAGACTGTACGAAAAACTGTTTTTT. It encodes CASRLYEKLFF.